Each of the 9 T cell receptor beta chains below was sequenced from the same sample in a study of vaccination effects on CD4 cells after COVID-19. These TCRs' antigens remain unknown. Prior to sequencing, the ViraFEST assay stimulated PBMC with viral peptide pools, which expanded the antigen-specific CD4+ T cells. The culture ran for roughly ten days before CD4+ T cells were isolated. Having tested negative for nucleocapsid antibodies, the vaccine recipients showed no prior SARS-CoV-2 infection. Produced via immunoSEQ multiplex PCR; TCRdb's table is partial and in-frame only. This table holds 62,000 or so clones, 80% found once. This sample comprised CD4+ T cells from PBMCs cultured with SARS-CoV-2 spike peptides, obtained before COVID-19 vaccination. The receptors were sampled from a human donor who received a COVID-19 vaccine.

The chain carries TRBV5-5 and TRBJ1-6; D gene unclear. The germline CDR1 and CDR2 sequences are SGHKS and YYEKEE (reference sequence). The CDR3 contains 15 residues. Trimming removed 4 bases from V and 6 bases from J, with 14 bases in between. DNA for the CDR3: TGTGCCAGCAGCGTTATGGGCGATCCTAATTCACCCCTCCACTTT. The encoded protein is CASSVMGDPNSPLHF.

This chain connects TRBV6-5 to TRBJ1-4; D not certain. Germline V lookup: CDR1 MNHEY, CDR2 SVGAGI. Trimming stripped 8 bases from V and 5 bases from J, with 12 bases between. The CDR3 sequence is 13 residues long. CDR3 loop: CASQRLRNEKLFF. The CDR3, as DNA: TGTGCCAGCCAAAGGTTACGAAATGAAAAACTGTTTTTT.

This chain uses TRBV4-2 with TRBJ2-5, with TRBD1 identical over 9 bases. The CDR3 extends over 15 amino acids. V shed 1 base and J 3 bases; nucleotides not matched to a gene: 3. CDR1 is LGHNA and CDR2 is YNFKEQ in the germline V gene. The CDR3 DNA follows: TGTGCCAGCAGCCAAGGGAGGGACAGGGAAGAGACCCAGTACTTC. This translates into CASSQGRDREETQYF.

This sequence joins TRBV28 and TRBJ1-1; D perhaps matches TRBD1 (6 bases). CDR3 size: 14 residues. CDR1 and CDR2 (germline): MDHEN, SYDVKM. Trimming removed 5 bases at V and 9 bases at J, with 19 bases between. CDR3 sequence: CASSVLGGDGKAFF. CDR3 DNA: TGTGCCAGCAGTGTACTCGGGGGCGATGGTAAAGCTTTCTTT.

The chain links TRBV7-2 to TRBJ2-5, with a weak D call TRBD1 (6 bases). The V end lost 2 bases, the J end lost 1 base, and 11 bases lay between the germline ends. The V gene's germline CDR1 is SGHTA and CDR2 FQGNSA. The length of the CDR3 is 15 residues. The chain's CDR3 is CASSLHGTLQETQYF. In nucleotides, the CDR3 is TGTGCCAGCAGCTTACACGGGACACTCCAAGAGACCCAGTACTTC.

This chain connects TRBV3-1 (or the pseudogene TRBV3-2) to TRBJ2-2; a weak D match, TRBD1 (6 bases). The V gene's germline CDR1 is LGHDT and CDR2 YNNKEL (reference sequence). V lost 8 bases and J lost 6, with 16 bases in between. The CDR3 has 14 residues. CDR3 residues: CASPQGSGAGELFF. The DNA for the CDR3 is TGTGCCAGCCCTCAGGGATCAGGGGCCGGGGAGCTGTTTTTT.

The chain has TRBV5-4 and TRBJ2-5; perhaps D is TRBD1 or TRBD2 (5 bases each). V lost 6 bases, J lost 1 base, and 16 bases lay in between. The CDR3 totals 15 residues. Looked up from germline, CDR1 is SGHNT and CDR2 is YYREEE (reference sequence). The CDR3 nucleotides read TGTGCCAGCACCTCCCGGGACGTAGTCCAAGAGACCCAGTACTTC. Translating gives CASTSRDVVQETQYF.

The J gene is TRBJ1-1, the V gene TRBV2; no firm D call. V was shortened by 10 bases and J by 1 base, with 10 bases between the two germline ends. Germline V gene sequence: CDR1 SNHLY, CDR2 FYNNEI. The CDR3 spans 12 residues. This CDR3 reads CAKKTQNTEAFF. CDR3 DNA: TGTGCCAAAAAAACACAGAACACTGAAGCTTTCTTT.

The rearrangement links TRBV11-2 to TRBJ2-4; D unresolved. This CDR3 region has 14 residues. Germline lookup yields CDR1 SGHAT and CDR2 FQNNGV. The V gene lost 1 base and the J gene lost 3 bases, with 7 bases spanning the gap. CDR3 region: CASSLGRVKNIQYF. Written as DNA, the CDR3 is TGTGCCAGCAGCTTAGGCCGGGTCAAAAACATTCAGTACTTC.